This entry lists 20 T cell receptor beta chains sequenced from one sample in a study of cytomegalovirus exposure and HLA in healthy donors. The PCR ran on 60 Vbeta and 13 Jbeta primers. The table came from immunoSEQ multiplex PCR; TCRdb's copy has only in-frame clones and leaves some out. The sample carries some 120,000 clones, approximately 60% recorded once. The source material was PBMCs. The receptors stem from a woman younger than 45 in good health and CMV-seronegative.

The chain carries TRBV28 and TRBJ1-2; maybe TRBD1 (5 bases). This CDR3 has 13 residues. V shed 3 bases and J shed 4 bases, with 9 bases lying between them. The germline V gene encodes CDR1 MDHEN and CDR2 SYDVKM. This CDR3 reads CASSFGGSYGYTF. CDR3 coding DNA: TGTGCCAGCAGTTTTGGGGGGTCCTATGGCTACACCTTC.

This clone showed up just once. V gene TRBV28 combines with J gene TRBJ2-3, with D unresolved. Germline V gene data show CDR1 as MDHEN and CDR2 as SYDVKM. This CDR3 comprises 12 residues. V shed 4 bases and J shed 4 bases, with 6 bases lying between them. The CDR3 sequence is CASSSLPDTQYF. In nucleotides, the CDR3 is TGTGCCAGCAGTTCCCTCCCAGATACGCAGTATTTT.

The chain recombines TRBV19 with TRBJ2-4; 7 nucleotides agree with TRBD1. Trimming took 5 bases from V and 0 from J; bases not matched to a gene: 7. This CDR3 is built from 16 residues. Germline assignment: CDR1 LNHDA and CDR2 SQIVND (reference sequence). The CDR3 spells CASSPRTGLAKNIQYF. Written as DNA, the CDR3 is TGTGCCAGTAGTCCGAGGACAGGTCTAGCCAAAAACATTCAGTACTTC.

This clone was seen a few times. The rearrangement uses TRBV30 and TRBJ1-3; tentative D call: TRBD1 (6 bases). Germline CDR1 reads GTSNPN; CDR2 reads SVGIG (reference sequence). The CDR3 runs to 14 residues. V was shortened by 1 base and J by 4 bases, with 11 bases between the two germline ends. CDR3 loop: CAWSAWDTGNTIYF. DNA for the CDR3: TGTGCCTGGAGTGCGTGGGACACAGGAAACACCATATATTTT.

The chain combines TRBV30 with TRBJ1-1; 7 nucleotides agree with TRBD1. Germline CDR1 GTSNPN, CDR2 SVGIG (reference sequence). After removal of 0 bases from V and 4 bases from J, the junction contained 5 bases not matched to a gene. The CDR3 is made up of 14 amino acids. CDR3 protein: CAWSVGGGRTEAFF. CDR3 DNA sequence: TGTGCCTGGAGTGTAGGAGGGGGCCGCACTGAAGCTTTCTTT.

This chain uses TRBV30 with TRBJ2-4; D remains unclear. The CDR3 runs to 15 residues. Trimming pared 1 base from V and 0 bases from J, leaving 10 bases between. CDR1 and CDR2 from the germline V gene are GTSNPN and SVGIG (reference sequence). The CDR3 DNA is TGTGCCTGGAGTGCCTCCATACTAGCCAAAAACATTCAGTACTTC. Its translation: CAWSASILAKNIQYF.

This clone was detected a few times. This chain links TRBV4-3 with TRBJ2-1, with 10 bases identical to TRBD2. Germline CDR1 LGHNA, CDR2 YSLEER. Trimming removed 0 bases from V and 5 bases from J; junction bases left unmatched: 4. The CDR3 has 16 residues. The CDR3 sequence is CASSQDTSGAHNEQFF. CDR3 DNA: TGCGCCAGCAGCCAAGACACTAGCGGGGCCCACAATGAGCAGTTCTTC.

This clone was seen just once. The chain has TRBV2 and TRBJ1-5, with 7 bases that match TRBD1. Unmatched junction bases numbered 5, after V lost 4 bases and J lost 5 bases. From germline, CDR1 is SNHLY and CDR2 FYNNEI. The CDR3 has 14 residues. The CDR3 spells CASSGDSLYQPQHF. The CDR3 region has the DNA TGTGCCAGCAGTGGGGACAGCCTATATCAGCCCCAGCATTTT. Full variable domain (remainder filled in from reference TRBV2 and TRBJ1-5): EPEVTQTPSHQVTQMGQEVILRCVPISNHLYFYWYRQILGQKVEFLVSFYNNEISEKSEIFDDQFSVERPDGSNFTLKIRSTKLEDSAMYFCASSGDSLYQPQHFGDGTRLSIL.

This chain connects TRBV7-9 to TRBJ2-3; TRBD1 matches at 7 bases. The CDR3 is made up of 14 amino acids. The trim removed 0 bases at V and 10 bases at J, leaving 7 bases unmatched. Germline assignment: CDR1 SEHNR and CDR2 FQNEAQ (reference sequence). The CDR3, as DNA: TGTGCCAGCAGCTTAGCCGGCCGGACAGGAGCGCAGTATTTT. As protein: CASSLAGRTGAQYF. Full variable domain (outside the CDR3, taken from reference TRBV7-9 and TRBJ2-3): DTGVSQNPRHKITKRGQNVTFRCDPISEHNRLYWYRQTLGQGPEFLTYFQNEAQLEKSRLLSDRFSAERPKGSFSTLEIQRTEQGDSAMYLCASSLAGRTGAQYFGPGTRLTVL.

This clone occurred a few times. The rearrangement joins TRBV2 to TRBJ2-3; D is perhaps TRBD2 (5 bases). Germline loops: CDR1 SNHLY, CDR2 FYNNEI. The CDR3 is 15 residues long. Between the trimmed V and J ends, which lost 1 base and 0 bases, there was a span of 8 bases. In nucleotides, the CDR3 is TGTGCCAGCAGTGAAGGGAGGTCTAGCACAGATACGCAGTATTTT. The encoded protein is CASSEGRSSTDTQYF.

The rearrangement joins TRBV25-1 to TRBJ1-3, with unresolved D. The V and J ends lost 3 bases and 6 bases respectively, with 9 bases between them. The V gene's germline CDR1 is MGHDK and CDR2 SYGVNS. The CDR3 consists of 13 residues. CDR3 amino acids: CASSDSRENTIYF. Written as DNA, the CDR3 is TGTGCCAGCAGTGACTCCCGCGAAAACACCATATATTTT.

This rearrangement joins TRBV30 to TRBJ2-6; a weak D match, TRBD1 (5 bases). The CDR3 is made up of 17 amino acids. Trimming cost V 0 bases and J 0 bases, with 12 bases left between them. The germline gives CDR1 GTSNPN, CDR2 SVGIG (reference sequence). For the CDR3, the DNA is TGTGCCTGGAGTGTAGGCAGGGTCGGCTCTGGGGCCAACGTCCTGACTTTC. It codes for CAWSVGRVGSGANVLTF.

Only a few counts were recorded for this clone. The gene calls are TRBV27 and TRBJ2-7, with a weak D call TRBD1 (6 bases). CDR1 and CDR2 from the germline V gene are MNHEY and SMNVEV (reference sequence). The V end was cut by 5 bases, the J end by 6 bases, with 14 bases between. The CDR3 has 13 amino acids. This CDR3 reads CASSQWDTLEQYF. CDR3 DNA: TGTGCCAGCAGTCAATGGGACACTCTCGAGCAGTACTTC.

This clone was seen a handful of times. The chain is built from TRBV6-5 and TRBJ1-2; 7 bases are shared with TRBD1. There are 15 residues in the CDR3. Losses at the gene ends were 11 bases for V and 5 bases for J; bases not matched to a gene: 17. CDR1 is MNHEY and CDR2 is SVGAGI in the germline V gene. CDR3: CAAYRRGQGVYGYTF. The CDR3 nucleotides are TGTGCCGCATATAGGAGGGGGCAGGGGGTATATGGCTACACCTTC.

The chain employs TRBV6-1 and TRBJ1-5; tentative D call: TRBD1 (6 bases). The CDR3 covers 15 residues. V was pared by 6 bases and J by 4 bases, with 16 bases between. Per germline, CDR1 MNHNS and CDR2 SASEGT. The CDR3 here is CASRTLRDTNQPQHF. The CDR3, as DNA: TGTGCCAGCAGGACTCTCCGGGACACTAATCAGCCCCAGCATTTT.

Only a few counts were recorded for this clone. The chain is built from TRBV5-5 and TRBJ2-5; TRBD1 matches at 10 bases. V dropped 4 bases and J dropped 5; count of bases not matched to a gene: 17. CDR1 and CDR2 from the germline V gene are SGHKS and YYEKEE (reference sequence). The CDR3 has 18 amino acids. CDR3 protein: CASSLSYIGTGESETQYF. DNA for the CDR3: TGTGCCAGCAGCCTATCGTATATCGGGACAGGGGAATCGGAGACCCAGTACTTC.

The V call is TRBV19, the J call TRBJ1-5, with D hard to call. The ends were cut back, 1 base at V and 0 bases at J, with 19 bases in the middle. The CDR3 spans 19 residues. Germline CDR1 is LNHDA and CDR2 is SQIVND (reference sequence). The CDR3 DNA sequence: TGTGCCAGTAGTATAGGCGGCATCCAGCCCCCATTTAGCAATCAGCCCCAGCATTTT. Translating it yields CASSIGGIQPPFSNQPQHF. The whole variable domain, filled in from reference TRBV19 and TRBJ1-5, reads DGGITQSPKYLFRKEGQNVTLSCEQNLNHDAMYWYRQDPGQGLRLIYYSQIVNDFQKGDIAEGYSVSREKKESFPLTVTSAQKNPTAFYLCASSIGGIQPPFSNQPQHFGDGTRLSIL.

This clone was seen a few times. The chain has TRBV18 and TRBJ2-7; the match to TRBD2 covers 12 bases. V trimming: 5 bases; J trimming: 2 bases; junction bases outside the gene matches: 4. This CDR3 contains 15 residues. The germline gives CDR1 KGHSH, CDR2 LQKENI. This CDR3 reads CASSESSGRAYEQYF. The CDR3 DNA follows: TGTGCCAGCTCAGAATCTAGCGGGAGGGCCTACGAGCAGTACTTC. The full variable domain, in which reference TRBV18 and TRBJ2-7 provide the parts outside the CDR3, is NAGVMQNPRHLVRRRGQEARLRCSPMKGHSHVYWYRQLPEEGLKFMVYLQKENIIDESGMPKERFSAEFPKEGPSILRIQQVVRGDSAAYFCASSESSGRAYEQYFGPGTRLTVT.

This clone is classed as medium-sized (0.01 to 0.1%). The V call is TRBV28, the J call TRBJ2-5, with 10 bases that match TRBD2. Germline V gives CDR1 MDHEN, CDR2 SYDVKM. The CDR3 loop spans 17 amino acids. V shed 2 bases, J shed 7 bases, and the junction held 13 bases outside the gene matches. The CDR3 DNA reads TGTGCCAGCAGTTTAGGGGGAGCGGGAGGGCCCTCTGTGACCCAGTACTTC. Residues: CASSLGGAGGPSVTQYF.

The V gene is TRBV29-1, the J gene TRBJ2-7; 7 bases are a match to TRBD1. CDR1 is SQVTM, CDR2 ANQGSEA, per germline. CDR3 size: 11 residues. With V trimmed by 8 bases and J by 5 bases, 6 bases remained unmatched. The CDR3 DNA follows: TGCAGCCCGGGACAGCGCGACGAGCAGTACTTC. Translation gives CSPGQRDEQYF.